The rows below give T cell receptor beta chains drawn from one sample of a study of cytomegalovirus exposure and HLA in healthy donors. The table came from immunoSEQ multiplex PCR; TCRdb's copy has only in-frame clones and leaves some out. The table lists some 65,000 clones, roughly 74% of them singletons. Sequenced material: PBMCs. These receptors came from a woman between 35 and 50 years old in good health and CMV-seropositive. The CDR3 runs from the conserved cysteine through the conserved F or W. D genes are given only for firm matches. The size entry is marked missing in some rows and otherwise reads once, few, many or a size class.

d_gene | abundance | j_gene | v_gene | CDR3nt | CDR3aa
- | - | TRBJ1-1 | TRBV18 | TGTGCCAGCTCACCAACGGGGGGACGGAACACTGAAGCTTTCTTT | CASSPTGGRNTEAFF
- | - | TRBJ2-3 | TRBV9 | TGTGCCAGCAGCCCTCAGGGAGATACGCAGTATTTT | CASSPQGDTQYF
TRBD1 | few | TRBJ2-7 | TRBV18 | TGTGCCAGCTCACCCGGACAGGGGGCGGGGTACGAGCAGTACTTC | CASSPGQGAGYEQYF
TRBD1 | - | TRBJ1-3 | TRBV2 | TGTGCCAGCACTCGGGACAGGGAAAACACCATATATTTT | CASTRDRENTIYF
- | - | TRBJ2-1 | TRBV5-5 | TGTGCCAGCAGCTTGGGGTGGAGCCTAATTAACAATGAGCAGTTCTTC | CASSLGWSLINNEQFF
- | - | TRBJ1-4 | TRBV5-1 | TGCGCCAGCAGCTTGGGGGCAGGAGGCACTAATGAAAAACTGTTTTTT | CASSLGAGGTNEKLFF
TRBD2 | - | TRBJ2-1 | TRBV15 | TGTGCCACCAGCAGAGATCGGGTTGCTAGCGGGGATAATGAGCAGTTCTTC | CATSRDRVASGDNEQFF
TRBD2 | few | TRBJ2-3 | TRBV27 | TGTGCCAGCAGTCTAACTAGCGGGGCTAGCACAGATACGCAGTATTTT | CASSLTSGASTDTQYF
TRBD1 | once | TRBJ1-2 | TRBV5-1 | TGCGCCAGCAGCCCTGGACAGGGGGCGCATGGCTACACCTTC | CASSPGQGAHGYTF
- | - | TRBJ1-4 | TRBV19 | TGTGCCAGTAGTCCACTAACTAATGAAAAACTGTTTTTT | CASSPLTNEKLFF
- | few | TRBJ2-6 | TRBV7-6 | TGTGCCAGCAGCTCCGTCTCTGGGGCCAACGTCCTGACTTTC | CASSSVSGANVLTF
TRBD1 | - | TRBJ2-7 | TRBV10-3 | TGTGCCATCTGCAGGGGGTCTACCTACGAGCAGTACTTC | CAICRGSTYEQYF
TRBD2 | - | TRBJ2-1 | TRBV7-9 | TGTGCCAGCAGCTCTTGGACTAGCTTAAATGAGCAGTTCTTC | CASSSWTSLNEQFF
TRBD1 | - | TRBJ2-7 | TRBV6-5 | TGTGCCAGCAGTAAACAGGGGTCTCCCTACGAGCAGTACTTC | CASSKQGSPYEQYF
TRBD1 | once | TRBJ2-7 | TRBV6-5 | TGTGCCAGCAGTTACCGGGACAGGGTTTCCTACGAGCAGTACTTC | CASSYRDRVSYEQYF
TRBD1 | - | TRBJ1-5 | TRBV19 | TGTGCCAGTAGTTTCTCCCCTCGGACAGGGGCCTTTCAGCCCCAGCATTTT | CASSFSPRTGAFQPQHF
- | - | TRBJ1-3 | TRBV7-9 | TGTGCCAGCAGCTTGGCGGTAAACACCATATATTTT | CASSLAVNTIYF
TRBD2 | - | TRBJ2-3 | TRBV5-1 | TGCGCCAGCAGCTGGGTACTAGCGGGGGGCACAGATACGCAGTATTTT | CASSWVLAGGTDTQYF
- | - | TRBJ2-7 | TRBV25-1 | TGTGCCAGCAGTGAATTGCTTTCAGGGGCCGAGCAGTACTTC | CASSELLSGAEQYF
- | once | TRBJ2-7 | TRBV7-8 | TGTGCCAGCAGCTCCCCTGAAGGGCGGACTTCCTACGAGCAGTACTTC | CASSSPEGRTSYEQYF
- | - | TRBJ2-3 | TRBV7-6 | TGTGCCAGCGGGGCGTCTAGCACAGATACGCAGTATTTT | CASGASSTDTQYF
TRBD1 | - | TRBJ1-1 | TRBV6-5 | TGTGCCAGCAGTCACAGGGGCACTGAAGCTTTCTTT | CASSHRGTEAFF
- | few | TRBJ2-1 | TRBV6-5 | TGTGCCAGCAGTTACTCAGGATCTGGTAGGAGTGAGCAGTTCTTC | CASSYSGSGRSEQFF
TRBD1 | - | TRBJ1-2 | TRBV2 | TGTGCCAGCAGTGCTGGTCAGGGGGACACCTATGGCTACACCTTC | CASSAGQGDTYGYTF
- | - | TRBJ2-7 | TRBV18 | TGTGCCAGCTCACCAAAGAGGGCGGGTGGCGAGCAGTACTTC | CASSPKRAGGEQYF
- | - | TRBJ2-1 | TRBV9 | TGTGCCAGCAGCGTAGGACGGATGGGGGGAGATGAGCAGTTCTTC | CASSVGRMGGDEQFF
- | - | TRBJ1-2 | TRBV7-8 | TGTGCCAGCAGCTTACAGGACTATATGAACCCTAACTATGGCTACACCTTC | CASSLQDYMNPNYGYTF
- | - | TRBJ2-7 | TRBV30 | TGTGCCTGGAGTGTTGGCAGTCTCTACGAGCAGTACTTC | CAWSVGSLYEQYF
TRBD1 | - | TRBJ2-5 | TRBV18 | TGTGCCAGCTCACCCCCCGGGACAGCTCAAGAGACCCAGTACTTC | CASSPPGTAQETQYF
TRBD2 | - | TRBJ2-3 | TRBV13 | TGTGCCGCGGGACTACCTAGGTCAGATACGCAGTATTTT | CAAGLPRSDTQYF
- | - | TRBJ1-5 | TRBV7-2 | TGTGCCAGCAGCCCCTACAGGGCCGACCAGCCCCAGCATTTT | CASSPYRADQPQHF
TRBD1 | - | TRBJ2-1 | TRBV9 | TGTGCCAGCAGCCCTCCTCTTGGAGGGACAGGGTTGGACAATGAGCAGTTCTTC | CASSPPLGGTGLDNEQFF
TRBD2 | once | TRBJ2-1 | TRBV18 | TGTGCCAGCTCATCCGGACTAGCGGGGGCTAGCTCCTACAATGAGCAGTTCTTC | CASSSGLAGASSYNEQFF
- | - | TRBJ1-1 | TRBV30 | TGTGCCTGCTCAAACATCCCTAACACTGAAGCTTTCTTT | CACSNIPNTEAFF
TRBD2 | - | TRBJ2-1 | TRBV28 | TGTGCCAGCAGTTTAGCGGGGGGGCAGTTCTTC | CASSLAGGQFF
TRBD2 | - | TRBJ2-1 | TRBV6-5 | TGTGCCAGCATCGGGGCGGGGGGCCACAATGAGCAGTTCTTC | CASIGAGGHNEQFF
- | few | TRBJ1-1 | TRBV5-1 | TGCGCCAGCAGCTTGAATCCCGCCGGGGTCACTGAAGCTTTCTTT | CASSLNPAGVTEAFF
- | - | TRBJ2-1 | TRBV27 | TGTGCCAGCTGTGAAATTTTCGGTTCCTCCTACAATGAGCAGTTCTTC | CASCEIFGSSYNEQFF
- | once | TRBJ2-4 | TRBV5-1 | TGCGCCAGCAAAGAAGGGGGACCCCAGTACTTC | CASKEGGPQYF
TRBD1 | - | TRBJ1-1 | TRBV2 | TGTGCCAGTACTCGGGGACAGGGGAGCACTGAAGCTTTCTTT | CASTRGQGSTEAFF
- | few | TRBJ1-1 | TRBV5-4 | TGTGCCAGCAGCTTGGACAGAAGAGAAGCTTTCTTT | CASSLDRREAFF
- | - | TRBJ2-2 | TRBV15 | TGTGCCACCAGCAGGGGTGACAGCACCGGGGAGCTGTTTTTT | CATSRGDSTGELFF
TRBD2 | - | TRBJ2-2 | TRBV7-3 | TGTGCCAGCAGCTTATACGGGGGGGCCGCCGGGGGGCTGTTTTTT | CASSLYGGAAGGLFF
TRBD1 | - | TRBJ2-3 | TRBV5-1 | TGCGCCAGCAGCTTCGGAATGGGGACAGGGACCACAGATACGCAGTATTTT | CASSFGMGTGTTDTQYF
- | - | TRBJ1-1 | TRBV27 | TGTGCCAGCAGTTGGGGGGGTAACACTGAAGCTTTCTTT | CASSWGGNTEAFF
- | - | TRBJ1-3 | TRBV7-9 | TGTGCCAGCAGCTGGACAGTCTTAAGTGGAAACACCATATATTTT | CASSWTVLSGNTIYF
- | once | TRBJ2-1 | TRBV6-1 | TGTGCCAGCAGGGTTCGCGGGTCTTACAATGAGCAGTTCTTC | CASRVRGSYNEQFF
- | few | TRBJ1-2 | TRBV6-5 | TGTGCCAGCAGTGTGCGGCGGGGGGGCTACACCTTC | CASSVRRGGYTF